Below are 29 T cell receptor beta chains sequenced from a single sample in a study of shared clonotypes between healthy human individuals. The data were produced by immunoSEQ multiplex PCR, yet TCRdb's version contains in-frame clones alone and is incomplete. The sample includes 300,000 to 400,000 clones, about 73% seen only once; the top ten take around 9.3%. Input material: memory CD4+ T cells sorted from blood. Regarding subset: CD45RA-negative fraction. Receptors originate from a man aged 30 to 45 in good health.

DNA for the CDR3: TGCGCCAGCAGCGCCGGGACTAGCGGGAGTACCGGGGAGCTGTTTTTT. Its protein is CASSAGTSGSTGELFF. The chain recombines TRBV5-1 with TRBJ2-2; the match to TRBD2 covers 14 bases. CDR1 and CDR2 (germline): SGHRS, YFSETQ. The length of the CDR3 is 16 residues. V was clipped by 4 bases and J by 5 bases; unmatched bases: 4.

This clone was seen ten or more times. The chain recombines TRBV7-2 with TRBJ2-2; 9 positions match TRBD1. The CDR3 has 16 residues. Trimming at V came to 1 base and at J to 1 base, leaving 1 base not matched to a gene. Germline V lookup: CDR1 SGHTA, CDR2 FQGNSA. CDR3 DNA: TGTGCCAGCAGCTTAGGGACAGGGGTGAACACCGGGGAGCTGTTTTTT. Encoded protein: CASSLGTGVNTGELFF.

The genes are TRBV4-2 and TRBJ2-1; 8 bases fit TRBD2. J lost 2 bases, V lost 3 bases, and 6 bases had no gene match. This CDR3 comprises 16 residues. Germline loops: CDR1 LGHNA, CDR2 YNFKEQ. The CDR3 coding sequence is TGTGCCAGCAGCCATTGGGGCGGGAGGACCTACAATGAGCAGTTCTTC. It encodes CASSHWGGRTYNEQFF.

The rearrangement links TRBV29-1 to TRBJ2-1; D remains ambiguous. The CDR3 sequence is 11 residues long. Germline CDR1 reads SQVTM; CDR2 reads ANQGSEA. Trimming stripped 7 bases from V and 8 bases from J, with 12 bases between. The DNA for the CDR3 is TGCAGCGCCGCCTCGGTGGATGAGCAGTTCTTC. Encoded protein: CSAASVDEQFF.

CDR3 DNA: TGTGCCAGCAGTGTAGTCCAGGGTAGCGCCGGGGAGCTGTTTTTT. This translates into CASSVVQGSAGELFF. This chain joins TRBV2 and TRBJ2-2, with D possibly being TRBD1 or TRBD2 (5 bases each). Trimming cost V 4 bases and J 6 bases, with 15 bases left between them. The CDR3 runs 15 residues. The germline CDR1 and CDR2 sequences are SNHLY and FYNNEI.

A few counts support this clone. The rearrangement joins TRBV5-1 to TRBJ2-1, with a weak D call TRBD2 (6 bases). Germline CDR1 SGHRS, CDR2 YFSETQ. The CDR3 covers 16 residues. Trimming took off 0 bases at V and 0 bases at J, with 10 bases between the two ends. The CDR3 nucleotides read TGCGCCAGCAGCTTGGCGCGCGGGATCTCCTACAATGAGCAGTTCTTC. Translated, it gives CASSLARGISYNEQFF. The variable domain in full, with the rest retrieved from reference TRBV5-1 and TRBJ2-1, is KAGVTQTPRYLIKTRGQQVTLSCSPISGHRSVSWYQQTPGQGLQFLFEYFSETQRNKGNFPGRFSGRQFSNSRSEMNVSTLELGDSALYLCASSLARGISYNEQFFGPGTRLTVL.

V usage is TRBV7-9 and J usage is TRBJ2-7; 9 bases fit TRBD2. The CDR3 is 15 amino acids. CDR1 and CDR2 (germline): SEHNR, FQNEAQ (reference sequence). J was trimmed by 3 bases and V by 2 bases; bases with no gene match: 5. The CDR3 DNA reads TGTGCCAGCAGCTTAAGGCGGGAGGGCGTCTACGAGCAGTACTTC. Translating gives CASSLRREGVYEQYF.

The chain combines TRBV18 with TRBJ2-7, with unresolved D. Germline V gene data show CDR1 as KGHSH and CDR2 as LQKENI. V shed 0 bases and J shed 2 bases, with 5 bases lying between them. The CDR3 runs 13 residues. The CDR3, as DNA: TGTGCCAGCTCACCACCTAGGGCCTACGAGCAGTACTTC. Encoded protein: CASSPPRAYEQYF.

This chain joins TRBV5-1 and TRBJ1-2, with a tentative D call TRBD1 (5 bases). With 3 bases removed from V and 3 bases from J, the gap between germline ends came to 15 bases. Germline-derived CDR1 and CDR2 are SGHRS and YFSETQ. There are 15 residues in the CDR3. CDR3 bases: TGCGCCAGCAGCTGGGACCCCGGCAGAGACTATGGCTACACCTTC. It specifies CASSWDPGRDYGYTF.

V usage is TRBV2 and J usage is TRBJ2-3, with D possibly matching TRBD2 (6 bases). The ends were cut back, 5 bases at V and 7 bases at J, with 16 bases in the middle. CDR3 length: 14 amino acids. Per germline, CDR1 SNHLY and CDR2 FYNNEI. The CDR3 reads CASSWGGKVNTQYF. In DNA, the CDR3 is TGTGCCAGCAGTTGGGGCGGGAAAGTAAATACGCAGTATTTT. The variable domain in full, completed from reference TRBV2 and TRBJ2-3, reads EPEVTQTPSHQVTQMGQEVILRCVPISNHLYFYWYRQILGQKVEFLVSFYNNEISEKSEIFDDQFSVERPDGSNFTLKIRSTKLEDSAMYFCASSWGGKVNTQYFGPGTRLTVL.

CDR3 DNA sequence: TGTGCCAGCAGCCAAGAACTTGGGACTAGTTCCTACGAGCAGTACTTC. This encodes CASSQELGTSSYEQYF. The J gene is TRBJ2-7, the V gene TRBV4-2; TRBD2 agrees at 8 bases. CDR3 length: 16 amino acids. The V gene end was trimmed by 0 bases and the J gene end by 1 base; junction bases not matched to a gene: 5. Germline values: CDR1 LGHNA, CDR2 YNFKEQ.

CDR3: CASSFPTGVGYTEAFF. The CDR3 DNA reads TGTGCCAGCAGCTTTCCGACGGGGGTAGGGTACACTGAAGCTTTCTTT. J is TRBJ1-1 and V is TRBV5-4; a weak D match, TRBD1 (5 bases). Germline V gene sequence: CDR1 SGHNT, CDR2 YYREEE (reference sequence). Trimming took off 2 bases at V and 3 bases at J, with 17 bases between the two ends. CDR3 size: 16 residues.

The rearrangement joins TRBV28 to TRBJ2-2; D ambiguous. CDR3 length: 13 amino acids. Trimming took off 2 bases at V and 7 bases at J, with 8 bases between the two ends. Germline-derived CDR1 and CDR2 are MDHEN and SYDVKM. CDR3 sequence (DNA): TGTGCCAGCAGTTTAAGCAGTATCGGGGAGCTGTTTTTT. It encodes CASSLSSIGELFF.

V is TRBV11-2 and J is TRBJ2-7, with TRBD2 matching 7 bases. Germline CDR1 is SGHAT and CDR2 is FQNNGV. CDR3 size: 14 residues. Trimming removed 1 base from V and 5 bases from J; junction bases left unmatched: 5. In DNA form, the CDR3 reads TGTGCCAGCAGCTTAGTGGGAGCGGGGAACGAGCAGTACTTC. Translation gives CASSLVGAGNEQYF.

Notes on this clone: Different DNA sequences within this sample yield the same CDR3. This rearrangement joins TRBV9 to TRBJ2-1; TRBD2 might be the D (6 bases). Trimming stripped 0 bases from V and 1 base from J, with 8 bases between. The germline CDR1 and CDR2 sequences are SGDLS and YYNGEE. This CDR3 has 15 residues. CDR3 in DNA: TGTGCCAGCAGCGTAGGCGCGGGGTCCTACAATGAGCAGTTCTTC. Translated: CASSVGAGSYNEQFF.

This sequence joins TRBV7-9 and TRBJ2-3; D ambiguous. Germline-derived CDR1 and CDR2 are SEHNR and FQNEAQ (reference sequence). V lost 6 bases to trimming and J lost 4 bases, with 8 bases between them. The CDR3 runs 12 residues. The CDR3 region has the DNA TGTGCCAGCAGTTACAACCCAGATACGCAGTATTTT. It translates to CASSYNPDTQYF. Combining the CDR3 with reference TRBV7-9 and TRBJ2-3 gives the whole variable domain DTGVSQNPRHKITKRGQNVTFRCDPISEHNRLYWYRQTLGQGPEFLTYFQNEAQLEKSRLLSDRFSAERPKGSFSTLEIQRTEQGDSAMYLCASSYNPDTQYFGPGTRLTVL.

The chain couples TRBV9 to TRBJ2-5, with D perhaps matching TRBD1 or TRBD2 (6 bases each). V was shortened by 0 bases and J by 1 base, with 7 bases between the two germline ends. Looked up from germline, CDR1 is SGDLS and CDR2 is YYNGEE. The CDR3 consists of 14 residues. CDR3 loop: CASSVAGAQETQYF. The CDR3 region has the DNA TGTGCCAGCAGCGTAGCGGGGGCCCAAGAGACCCAGTACTTC.

Points on this clone: The same CDR3 arises from other DNA sequences in this sample as well. The V call is TRBV5-6, the J call TRBJ2-6; weak D call: TRBD1 (5 bases). V was clipped by 0 bases and J by 4 bases, with 8 bases between them. The CDR3 covers 15 residues. Germline-derived CDR1 and CDR2 are SGHDT and YYEEEE. The CDR3 DNA sequence: TGTGCCAGCAGCTTGGTTGGGGCAGGGGCCAACGTCCTGACTTTC. Encoded protein: CASSLVGAGANVLTF.

This chain links TRBV14 with TRBJ2-7, with a tentative D call TRBD2 (7 bases). Trimming stripped 4 bases from V and 0 bases from J, with 16 bases between. CDR3 length: 16 amino acids. In germline, CDR1 is SGHDN, CDR2 FVKESK. The CDR3 coding sequence is TGTGCCAGCAGCCCCTTGAGGGGGGGTCTCTCCTACGAGCAGTACTTC. The encoded protein is CASSPLRGGLSYEQYF.

This chain links TRBV27 with TRBJ1-2, with a tentative D call TRBD1 (5 bases). This CDR3 has 15 residues. V was trimmed by 5 bases and J by 2 bases, leaving 15 bases between them. Germline loops: CDR1 MNHEY, CDR2 SMNVEV (reference sequence). CDR3 residues: CASSLRGANNYGYTF. In DNA form, the CDR3 reads TGTGCCAGCAGTCTTCGCGGGGCGAACAACTATGGCTACACCTTC.

This sequence joins TRBV7-3 and TRBJ2-7, with D possibly matching TRBD2 (6 bases). This CDR3 has 15 amino acids. V was cut by 5 bases and J by 3 bases, with 17 bases left in between. The germline V gene has CDR1 SGHTA and CDR2 FQGTGA. The CDR3 DNA follows: TGTGCCAGCAGCCGATCCGGGACTCCGAGCTACGAGCAGTACTTC. Protein: CASSRSGTPSYEQYF.

V is TRBV14 and J is TRBJ2-5; 9 bases line up with TRBD1. J was trimmed by 6 bases and V by 2 bases; bases with no gene match: 7. The CDR3 runs to 15 residues. Germline-derived CDR1 and CDR2 are SGHDN and FVKESK. The CDR3: CASSQLTGGLKTQYF. Here the CDR3 DNA reads TGTGCCAGCAGCCAATTGACAGGGGGATTAAAGACCCAGTACTTC.

The chain is built from TRBV6-1 and TRBJ2-1; maybe TRBD1 (6 bases). V lost 6 bases, J lost 8 bases, and 11 bases lay in between. CDR1 is MNHNS and CDR2 is SASEGT in the germline V gene. The CDR3 contains 12 residues. CDR3: CASRAGVHEQFF. DNA for the CDR3: TGTGCCAGCAGGGCAGGGGTCCATGAGCAGTTCTTC.

The chain links TRBV30 to TRBJ2-1, with TRBD2 identical over 7 bases. The CDR3 is 15 residues long. In germline, CDR1 is GTSNPN, CDR2 SVGIG (reference sequence). The junction had 10 bases not matched to a gene; V was cut back by 2 bases and J by 6 bases. As DNA, the CDR3 is TGTGCCTGGAGTAATGGTGGGAGGGCTGTCAATGAGCAGTTCTTC. Amino acids: CAWSNGGRAVNEQFF. Drawing the rest from reference TRBV30 and TRBJ2-1, the complete variable domain is SQTIHQWPATLVQPVGSPLSLECTVEGTSNPNLYWYRQAAGRGLQLLFYSVGIGQISSEVPQNLSASRPQDRQFILSSKKLLLSDSGFYLCAWSNGGRAVNEQFFGPGTRLTVL.

There are many counts of this clone. This specimen includes other DNA sequences encoding the same CDR3. The J gene is TRBJ2-7, the V gene TRBV28; 11 bases are shared with TRBD1. CDR3 length equals 13 residues. The V gene's germline CDR1 is MDHEN and CDR2 SYDVKM. V shed 7 bases and J 6 bases; nucleotides not matched to a gene: 5. The CDR3 is CASMQGQGGEQYF. CDR3 coding DNA: TGTGCCAGCATGCAGGGACAGGGGGGCGAGCAGTACTTC.

This chain connects TRBV2 to TRBJ2-6, with no clear D. Per germline, CDR1 SNHLY and CDR2 FYNNEI. Trimming took 3 bases from V and 2 from J, leaving 8 bases between them. The length of the CDR3 is 15 residues. Here the CDR3 reads CASSDFLAGANVLTF. In nucleotides, the CDR3 is TGTGCCAGCAGTGACTTTTTAGCTGGGGCCAACGTCCTGACTTTC. Supplemented by reference TRBV2 and TRBJ2-6, the full variable domain reads EPEVTQTPSHQVTQMGQEVILRCVPISNHLYFYWYRQILGQKVEFLVSFYNNEISEKSEIFDDQFSVERPDGSNFTLKIRSTKLEDSAMYFCASSDFLAGANVLTFGAGSRLTVL.

This clone was detected only once. The V and J genes are TRBV19 and TRBJ1-2; D is undetermined. V was cut by 3 bases and J by 3 bases, with 11 bases left in between. The V gene's germline CDR1 is LNHDA and CDR2 SQIVND (reference sequence). The CDR3 runs to 14 residues. The CDR3 here is CASSIAESDYGYTF. As DNA, the CDR3 is TGTGCCAGTAGTATCGCGGAGAGCGACTATGGCTACACCTTC.

V gene TRBV7-2 combines with J gene TRBJ1-1; D is uncertain. Per the germline V gene, CDR1 is SGHTA and CDR2 is FQGNSA. The CDR3 has 12 amino acids. Trimming pared 8 bases from V and 10 bases from J, leaving 17 bases between. CDR3 DNA sequence: TGTGCCAGCGGCCCGAAAAGAGGTACAGCTTTCTTT. This encodes CASGPKRGTAFF.

CDR3 sequence: CASSLQTTGELFF. CDR3 in DNA: TGTGCCAGCAGCTTACAGACCACCGGGGAGCTGTTTTTT. The J gene is TRBJ2-2, the V gene TRBV7-9; unclear D gene. Germline-derived CDR1 and CDR2 are SEHNR and FQNEAQ (reference sequence). There are 13 residues in the CDR3. V was cut by 2 bases and J by 4 bases, with 5 bases left in between.